This T cell receptor beta chain was profiled in a study of blood T cell repertoires in COVID-19. Study information: Samples came from the United States, Italy and Spain, spanning acute and convalescent COVID-19.

The CDR3 loop spans 15 amino acids. J was trimmed by 8 bases and V by 4 bases; bases with no gene match: 9. Germline V gene lookup returns CDR1 SGHTS and CDR2 YDEGEE. A COVID-19 case had been met by exposed participants during the 2 weeks before study entry. Profiling relied on immunoSEQ multiplex PCR, and the TCRdb table lists in-frame clones only, not all of them. The data contain 150,000 to 200,000 clones, around 80% of them seen just once; the ten biggest clones take up around 5%. The specimen sequenced was PBMCs or T cells enriched from blood (not recorded which). The chain is built from TRBV5-8 and TRBJ1-4, with 9 nucleotides matching TRBD1. This TCR came from a man aged 70 or older who had been exposed to COVID-19. CDR3 in DNA: TGTGCCAGCAGCCCTACCGGGACAGGGCGAGAAAAACTGTTTTTT. It encodes CASSPTGTGREKLFF.